The source of this T cell receptor (beta chain) is a study of CD8 T cells in acute hepatitis C reinfection. Study observations and caveats: Diversity was high, without significant differences between resolver and chronic groups. Few CDR3s matched those for other epitopes.

About this clone: The target antigen is unknown.

Time point noted: naive CD8 control sorted from an acute-time-point sample. CD3, CD8 and CD45RO antibodies stained cells; a viability dye excluded dead cells. The germline gives CDR1 PRHDT, CDR2 FYEKMQ (reference sequence). This CDR3 contains 11 residues. V shed 3 bases and J shed 7 bases, with 6 bases lying between them. Produced via immunoSEQ multiplex PCR; TCRdb's table is partial and in-frame only. The sample has over 35,000 clones, 87% seen once. The chain joins TRBV13 to TRBJ1-2, with no clear D. What was sequenced was naive CD8+ T cells from PBMCs. This clonotype was sampled from a man aged 30 to 39 with chronic hepatitis C. The CDR3 coding sequence is TGTGCCAGCAGCTTGATGTCTGGCTACACCTTC. Protein: CASSLMSGYTF.